This T cell receptor beta chain is from a study of T cell responses to AZD1222 COVID-19 vaccine. Study conclusions and caveats: Only 6 or 7 individuals given AZD1222 were seropositive at baseline. Reportedly, nearly half the spike-specific TCRs target unmutated variant regions. Regions 160-218 and 743-854 held dominance among vaccine-associated CD4 TCRs, which spanned spike.

In the case of this clone: Its specificity is unknown.

Generated by immunoSEQ multiplex PCR, the TCRdb table keeps only in-frame clones and is missing some. The repertoire has 150,000 to 200,000 clones, over 80% of them found once; the top ten carry about 2.5%. The CDR3 runs to 15 residues. V gave up 1 base and J gave up 3 bases, with 13 bases separating them. CDR1 and CDR2 (germline): SGHRS, YFSETQ. Sequenced material: peripheral blood, taken on day 0 of MenACWY control vaccination. The TCR was taken from an adult in good health. This chain links TRBV5-1 with TRBJ1-2; D possibly corresponds to TRBD1 (5 bases). The CDR3 spells CASSLNTGLDYGYTF. The CDR3 bases are TGCGCCAGCAGCTTGAACACAGGATTAGACTATGGCTACACCTTC. The full variable domain, rest sourced from reference TRBV5-1 and TRBJ1-2, is KAGVTQTPRYLIKTRGQQVTLSCSPISGHRSVSWYQQTPGQGLQFLFEYFSETQRNKGNFPGRFSGRQFSNSRSEMNVSTLELGDSALYLCASSLNTGLDYGYTFGSGTRLTVV.